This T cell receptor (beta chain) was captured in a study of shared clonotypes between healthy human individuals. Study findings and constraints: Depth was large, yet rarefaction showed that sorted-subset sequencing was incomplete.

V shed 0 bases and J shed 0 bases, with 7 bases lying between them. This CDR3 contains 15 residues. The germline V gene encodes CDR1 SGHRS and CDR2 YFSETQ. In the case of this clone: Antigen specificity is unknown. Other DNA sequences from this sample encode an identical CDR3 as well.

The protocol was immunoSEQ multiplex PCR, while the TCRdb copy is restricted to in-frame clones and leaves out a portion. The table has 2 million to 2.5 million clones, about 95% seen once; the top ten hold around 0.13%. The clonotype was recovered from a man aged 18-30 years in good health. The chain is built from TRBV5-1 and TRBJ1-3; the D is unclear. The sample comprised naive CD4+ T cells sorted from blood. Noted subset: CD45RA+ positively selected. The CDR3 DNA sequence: TGCGCCAGCAGCTTGGCGGGAAGCTCTGGAAACACCATATATTTT. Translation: CASSLAGSSGNTIYF.